The clone carrying this T cell receptor (beta chain) has at least ten counts. Germline-derived CDR1 and CDR2 are SEHNR and FQNEAQ (reference sequence). Trimming removed 3 bases at V and 5 bases at J, with 17 bases between. The CDR3 length is 16 residues. From the RT-PCR reads, TCRdb called clonotypes with MiXCR, one entry per CDR3 protein. This sample has almost 700,000 distinct CDR3 sequences; about 14% occur once, and the top ten carry 3% to 4.5%. The specimen sequenced was memory CD4+ T cells from blood. The sequence derives from a female donor in good health, serving as a healthy control. The V and J genes are TRBV7-9 and TRBJ2-1; weak D call: TRBD1 (5 bases). As DNA, the CDR3 is TGTGCCAGCAGCTTCCTACACGCCAGGGCCCACAATGAGCAGTTCTTC. Its protein product is CASSFLHARAHNEQFF.